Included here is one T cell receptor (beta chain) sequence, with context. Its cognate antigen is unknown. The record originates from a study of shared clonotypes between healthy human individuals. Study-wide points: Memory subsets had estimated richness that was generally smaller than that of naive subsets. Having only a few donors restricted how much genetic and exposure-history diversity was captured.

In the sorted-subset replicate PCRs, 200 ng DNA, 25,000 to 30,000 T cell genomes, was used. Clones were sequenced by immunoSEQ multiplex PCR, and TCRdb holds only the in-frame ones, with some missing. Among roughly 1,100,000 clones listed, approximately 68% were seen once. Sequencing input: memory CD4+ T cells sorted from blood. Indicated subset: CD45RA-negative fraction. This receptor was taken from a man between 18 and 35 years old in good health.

CDR3 sequence (DNA): TGCAGCGCCCTATCTTTGGGACAGAATTATGGCTACACCTTC. Its translation is CSALSLGQNYGYTF. The rearrangement joins TRBV29-1 to TRBJ1-2; 7 bases agree with TRBD1. The germline V gene has CDR1 SQVTM and CDR2 ANQGSEA. Unmatched junction bases numbered 13, after V lost 7 bases and J lost 5 bases. The length of the CDR3 is 14 residues.